The source of this TCR beta chain is a study of T cells in Graves' hyperthyroidism and ophthalmopathy. This clonotype has just a few counts. Researchers took RNA transcripts and amplified the TCR beta CDR3 regions from them. Using the HTBI primer set, a first-round RT-PCR was run on the TCR CDR3. TCRdb independently ran MiXCR on the multiplex PCR reads; one entry per CDR3 protein. Seen here are about 560,000 distinct CDR3 sequences, over 15% observed once, and the top ten hold approximately 20%. This CDR3 is 15 amino acids long. The V end lost 1 base, the J end lost 0 bases, and 4 bases lay between the germline ends. Germline V gene sequence: CDR1 SEHNR, CDR2 FQNEAQ (reference sequence).

This TCR derives from a woman younger than 35 with Graves' hyperthyroidism. The sequenced sample was blood. The chain links TRBV7-9 to TRBJ2-6; D gene uncertain. CDR3 region: CASSLGFSGANVLTF. In DNA form, the CDR3 reads TGTGCCAGCAGCTTAGGGTTCTCTGGGGCCAACGTCCTGACTTTC.